These 30 T cell receptor beta chains came from one sample sequenced in a study of blood T cell repertoires in COVID-19. Measured with immunoSEQ multiplex PCR; TCRdb has only the in-frame clones, and not every one. The sample lists roughly 150,000 clones, over 90% occurring once. The specimen was peripheral blood. The origin of the receptors is a woman aged 60-75 years with COVID-19, enrolled during active disease.

This chain links TRBV6-5 with TRBJ1-5, with 10 bases that match TRBD1. The CDR3 has 13 amino acids. In germline, CDR1 is MNHEY, CDR2 SVGAGI. V gave up 6 bases and J gave up 6 bases; unmatched junction bases: 2. The CDR3: CASRTGGFQPQHF. CDR3 nucleotides: TGTGCCAGCAGGACAGGGGGCTTTCAGCCCCAGCATTTT.

The V gene is TRBV11-1, the J gene TRBJ2-5, with D perhaps TRBD2 (5 bases). The CDR3 consists of 13 residues. From germline, CDR1 is SGHAT and CDR2 FQDESV (reference sequence). Trimming shortened V by 8 bases and J by 5 bases, and 15 bases separated the two germline ends. In DNA, the CDR3 is TGTGCCAGCGAGAGCCAGCCGGGGGAGACCCAGTACTTC. This encodes CASESQPGETQYF. Filled out from reference TRBV11-1 and TRBJ2-5, the complete variable domain reads EAEVAQSPRYKITEKSQAVAFWCDPISGHATLYWYRQILGQGPELLVQFQDESVVDDSQLPKDRFSAERLKGVDSTLKIQPAELGDSAMYLCASESQPGETQYFGPGTRLLVL.

The chain employs TRBV29-1 and TRBJ1-1; the D gene is possibly TRBD1 (5 bases). The V and J ends lost 1 base and 3 bases respectively, with 12 bases between them. The CDR3 extends over 14 amino acids. In germline, CDR1 is SQVTM, CDR2 ANQGSEA. CDR3 amino acids: CSVEVRAWDTEAFF. DNA for the CDR3: TGCAGCGTTGAAGTCAGGGCGTGGGACACTGAAGCTTTCTTT.

The rearrangement joins TRBV7-9 to TRBJ1-1; D perhaps matches TRBD1 (6 bases). Germline loops: CDR1 SEHNR, CDR2 FQNEAQ (reference sequence). The CDR3 totals 13 residues. V lost 4 bases and J lost 0, with 6 bases in between. CDR3 amino acids: CASSWTVNTEAFF. DNA of the CDR3: TGTGCCAGCAGCTGGACAGTGAACACTGAAGCTTTCTTT.

This CDR3 reads CASSGQGNTGELFF. The CDR3, as DNA: TGCGCCAGCAGCGGACAGGGGAACACCGGGGAGCTGTTTTTT. This rearrangement joins TRBV10-1 to TRBJ2-2, with 8 positions matching TRBD1. The CDR3 is 14 residues long. Germline lookup yields CDR1 WNHNN and CDR2 SYGVQD (reference sequence). V lost 6 bases, J lost 1 base, and 1 base stayed unmatched.

Remarks on this clone: The identical CDR3 is also encoded by other nucleotide sequences in the sample. The genes are TRBV25-1 and TRBJ1-1, with no clear D. This CDR3 region has 13 residues. V dropped 6 bases and J dropped 1 base, with 9 bases sitting between them. CDR1 is MGHDK, CDR2 SYGVNS, per germline. DNA for the CDR3: TGTGCCAGCAGCTCAACGGGGAACACTGAAGCTTTCTTT. It translates to CASSSTGNTEAFF.

The V call is TRBV9, the J call TRBJ2-7; the match to TRBD1 covers 7 bases. With 0 bases clipped from V and 0 bases from J, the junction kept 3 bases outside the gene matches. There are 15 residues in the CDR3. Germline V gene sequence: CDR1 SGDLS, CDR2 YYNGEE. CDR3: CASSVAGQASYEQYF. As DNA, the CDR3 is TGTGCCAGCAGCGTAGCCGGACAGGCCTCCTACGAGCAGTACTTC. The variable domain in full, with the rest retrieved from reference TRBV9 and TRBJ2-7, is DSGVTQTPKHLITATGQRVTLRCSPRSGDLSVYWYQQSLDQGLQFLIQYYNGEERAKGNILERFSAQQFPDLHSELNLSSLELGDSALYFCASSVAGQASYEQYFGPGTRLTVT.

This clone was recorded once. The V call is TRBV2, the J call TRBJ1-2; TRBD1 aligns across 7 bases. This CDR3 has 13 amino acids. V was pared by 6 bases and J by 3 bases, with 4 bases of the junction left unmatched. Germline CDR1 is SNHLY and CDR2 is FYNNEI. CDR3 bases: TGTGCCAGCAGGGCTGACAGGGACTATGGCTACACCTTC. Protein sequence: CASRADRDYGYTF.

J is TRBJ1-2 and V is TRBV2; 8 positions match TRBD1. The CDR3 has 14 residues. The germline V gene has CDR1 SNHLY and CDR2 FYNNEI. V was pared by 6 bases and J by 4 bases, with 7 bases of the junction left unmatched. The CDR3 loop reads CASSVDRGPYGYTF. CDR3 nucleotides: TGTGCCAGCAGCGTAGACAGGGGCCCCTATGGCTACACCTTC.

CDR3 nucleotides: TGTGCCAGCAGACCGGACAGGGAGGTTACCTATGAGCAGTTCTTC. Its protein is CASRPDREVTYEQFF. This chain links TRBV6-5 with TRBJ2-1; TRBD1 matches at 8 bases. The germline CDR1 and CDR2 sequences are MNHEY and SVGAGI. The CDR3 has 15 residues. V lost 6 bases, J lost 8 bases, and 12 bases stayed unmatched.

This clone was found many times. The same CDR3 also results from other DNA sequences found in this sample. The chain combines TRBV18 with TRBJ1-5; D unclear. Trimming removed 3 bases from V and 2 bases from J, with 11 bases in between. Germline V gene data show CDR1 as KGHSH and CDR2 as LQKENI. CDR3 size: 15 residues. The CDR3: CASSPTPMGNQPQHF. CDR3 in DNA: TGTGCCAGCTCACCTACACCCATGGGCAATCAGCCCCAGCATTTT.

The chain couples TRBV19 to TRBJ2-7; possible D gene TRBD1, 5 bases. Germline V gene data show CDR1 as LNHDA and CDR2 as SQIVND (reference sequence). The CDR3 totals 15 residues. V was trimmed by 4 bases and J by 2 bases, leaving 15 bases between them. The CDR3 reads CASSTSPRGTYEQYF. Written as DNA, the CDR3 is TGTGCCAGTAGTACCTCTCCAAGGGGAACCTACGAGCAGTACTTC.

CDR3 bases: TGTGCCAGCAGACCTGACAGGGTAGCCAAAAACATTCAGTACTTC. Protein sequence: CASRPDRVAKNIQYF. The chain uses TRBV6-5 and TRBJ2-4, with 7 bases that match TRBD1. Trimming took 6 bases from V and 0 from J; bases not matched to a gene: 5. The CDR3 has 15 amino acids. Looked up from germline, CDR1 is MNHEY and CDR2 is SVGAGI.

The rearrangement links TRBV4-1 to TRBJ1-6; no clear D. The CDR3 contains 16 residues. Germline values: CDR1 MGHRA, CDR2 YSYEKL. Trimming cost V 0 bases and J 2 bases, with 8 bases left between them. The CDR3 DNA reads as TGCGCCAGCAGCCAAGACGGGAAGCCCTATAATTCACCCCTCCACTTT. Protein sequence: CASSQDGKPYNSPLHF.

This chain links TRBV27 with TRBJ2-7, with D perhaps TRBD1 (5 bases). Germline CDR1 is MNHEY and CDR2 is SMNVEV (reference sequence). V was pared by 5 bases and J by 5 bases, with 22 bases between. The CDR3 runs to 16 residues. The DNA of the CDR3 is TGTGCCAGCAGTCTCCGGTCAGGGTTGAATGACAACGAGCAGTACTTC. Residues: CASSLRSGLNDNEQYF.

The CDR3 is CASSPTGLGPQHF. DNA for the CDR3: TGTGCCAGCAGCCCGACCGGTCTAGGGCCCCAGCATTTT. The V gene is TRBV7-9, the J gene TRBJ1-5; unclear D gene. Trimming took 5 bases from V and 9 from J, leaving 14 bases between them. CDR1 and CDR2 (germline): SEHNR, FQNEAQ (reference sequence). The CDR3 contains 13 residues.

The genes are TRBV4-2 and TRBJ2-3; D remains unclear. V lost 3 bases and J lost 5, with 12 bases in between. CDR1 LGHNA and CDR2 YNFKEQ come from the germline V gene. This CDR3 is 14 amino acids long. CDR3 residues: CASSHASRRDTQYF. The CDR3 coding sequence is TGTGCCAGCAGCCATGCCTCTAGGCGAGATACGCAGTATTTT.

The V gene is TRBV6-2 or TRBV6-3, the J gene TRBJ2-2; D is undetermined. Germline assignment: CDR1 MNHEY and CDR2 SVGEGT. Trimming removed 4 bases from V and 7 bases from J, with 13 bases in between. The CDR3 has 14 residues. The chain's CDR3 is CASSFLHVGGELFF. Here the CDR3 DNA reads TGTGCCAGCAGTTTCCTCCACGTCGGCGGGGAGCTGTTTTTT.

V is TRBV19 and J is TRBJ2-2, with unresolved D. The ends were cut back, 8 bases at V and 3 bases at J, with 10 bases in the middle. The CDR3 consists of 13 residues. Germline CDR1 and CDR2: LNHDA and SQIVND (reference sequence). The CDR3 DNA is TGTGCCAGTGATCGGGTTGACACCGGGGAGCTGTTTTTT. Its translation is CASDRVDTGELFF.

The chain joins TRBV6-4 to TRBJ1-1; D unclear. In germline, CDR1 is MRHNA, CDR2 SNTAGT. Trimming stripped 5 bases from V and 1 base from J, with 8 bases between. The CDR3 is 13 residues long. CDR3 DNA: TGTGCCAGCAGTAAGGACTCGAACACTGAAGCTTTCTTT. It specifies CASSKDSNTEAFF.

The CDR3 DNA is TGTGCCAGTAGTAGGAGGACAGTCACTGAAGCTTTCTTT. It translates to CASSRRTVTEAFF. This chain uses TRBV19 with TRBJ1-1, with D perhaps TRBD1 (6 bases). Trimming left V 4 bases short and J 4 bases short, with 10 bases between. This CDR3 comprises 13 residues. The germline V gene has CDR1 LNHDA and CDR2 SQIVND (reference sequence).

The rearrangement links TRBV19 to TRBJ1-1; 8 bases match TRBD1. Germline V gene data show CDR1 as LNHDA and CDR2 as SQIVND (reference sequence). This CDR3 region has 16 residues. With V trimmed by 7 bases and J by 7 bases, 17 bases remained unmatched. The CDR3: CASTPIAGQAALEAFF. The CDR3 DNA is TGTGCCAGTACCCCGATCGCGGGACAGGCAGCGCTTGAAGCTTTCTTT.

The DNA for the CDR3 is TGCGCCAGCAGTCCAGGGGATGGCTACACCTTC. This encodes CASSPGDGYTF. The chain carries TRBV5-1 and TRBJ1-2; D possibly corresponds to TRBD1 (6 bases). The CDR3 is 11 residues long. Trimming shortened V by 5 bases and J by 6 bases, and 8 bases separated the two germline ends. The germline gives CDR1 SGHRS, CDR2 YFSETQ.

The V gene is TRBV3-1 (or the pseudogene TRBV3-2), the J gene TRBJ2-5, with D maybe TRBD2 (6 bases). In germline, CDR1 is LGHDT, CDR2 YNNKEL (reference sequence). The CDR3 sequence is 14 residues long. Trimming left V 1 base short and J 5 bases short, with 11 bases between. The CDR3 sequence is CASSQGRGSETQYF. Here the CDR3 DNA reads TGTGCCAGCAGCCAAGGGCGGGGCTCGGAGACCCAGTACTTC.

J is TRBJ1-2 and V is TRBV7-2; the D gene is possibly TRBD1 (5 bases). V gave up 0 bases and J gave up 8 bases, with 13 bases separating them. CDR3 length: 14 residues. Germline loops: CDR1 SGHTA, CDR2 FQGNSA. DNA for the CDR3: TGTGCCAGCAGCTTAGCGTCGGGGGTGAAGGGCTACACCTTC. Translation gives CASSLASGVKGYTF.

The V call is TRBV7-2, the J call TRBJ1-2, with TRBD1 identical over 9 bases. With V trimmed by 4 bases and J by 8 bases, 11 bases remained unmatched. CDR1 and CDR2 (germline): SGHTA, FQGNSA. The CDR3 covers 15 residues. CDR3 in amino acids: CASSSNSGQGMGYTF. DNA for the CDR3: TGTGCCAGCAGCTCCAACTCGGGACAGGGAATGGGCTACACCTTC.

The V gene is TRBV9, the J gene TRBJ1-2, with 10 bases aligning to TRBD1. Germline loops: CDR1 SGDLS, CDR2 YYNGEE. V shed 6 bases, J shed 2 bases, and the junction held 7 bases outside the gene matches. The CDR3 sequence is 15 residues long. The CDR3 nucleotides read TGTGCCAGCAACCGAGGGGGACAGGGGAACTATGGCTACACCTTC. Protein: CASNRGGQGNYGYTF.

This clone was picked up one time. The genes are TRBV15 and TRBJ2-1, with D unresolved. The CDR3 runs to 18 residues. Germline CDR1 LNHNV, CDR2 YYDKDF (reference sequence). The V end was cut by 0 bases, the J end by 8 bases, with 23 bases between. Here the CDR3 reads CATSRDYKRRFTSDEQFF. The CDR3 DNA reads TGTGCCACCAGCAGAGATTATAAGCGACGGTTCACAAGCGATGAGCAGTTCTTC.

The rearrangement joins TRBV6-2 or TRBV6-3 to TRBJ2-5; D not resolved. The germline V gene has CDR1 MNHEY and CDR2 SVGEGT. This CDR3 has 14 amino acids. With 0 bases removed from V and 5 bases from J, the gap between germline ends came to 10 bases. The CDR3 DNA sequence: TGTGCCAGCAGTTACTCGTTCCAGGTCGAGACCCAGTACTTC. Protein sequence: CASSYSFQVETQYF.

V is TRBV6-5 and J is TRBJ1-1; a possible D gene is TRBD1 (6 bases). In germline, CDR1 is MNHEY, CDR2 SVGAGI. V lost 2 bases and J lost 0, with 10 bases in between. The CDR3 loop spans 15 amino acids. In DNA form, the CDR3 reads TGTGCCAGCAGTTACAACGACAGGCTGAACACTGAAGCTTTCTTT. It encodes CASSYNDRLNTEAFF.